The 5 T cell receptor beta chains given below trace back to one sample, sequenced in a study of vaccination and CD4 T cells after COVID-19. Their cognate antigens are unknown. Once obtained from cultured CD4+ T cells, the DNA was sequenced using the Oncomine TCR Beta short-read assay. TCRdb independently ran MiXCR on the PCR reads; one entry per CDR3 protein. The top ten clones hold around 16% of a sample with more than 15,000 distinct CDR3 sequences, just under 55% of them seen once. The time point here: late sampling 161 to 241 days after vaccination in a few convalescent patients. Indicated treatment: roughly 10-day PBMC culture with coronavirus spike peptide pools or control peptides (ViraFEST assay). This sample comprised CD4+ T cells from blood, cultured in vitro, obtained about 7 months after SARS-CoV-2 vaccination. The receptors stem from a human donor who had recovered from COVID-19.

In nucleotides, the CDR3 is TGTGCCAGCAGTCGGACTAGCGGGAGGCCCTACAATGAGCAGTTCTTC. Translating gives CASSRTSGRPYNEQFF. This chain joins TRBV27 and TRBJ2-1, with 14 bases identical to TRBD2. V shed 5 bases and J 2 bases; nucleotides not matched to a gene: 2. Germline V lookup: CDR1 MNHEY, CDR2 SMNVEV (reference sequence). The CDR3 contains 16 residues.

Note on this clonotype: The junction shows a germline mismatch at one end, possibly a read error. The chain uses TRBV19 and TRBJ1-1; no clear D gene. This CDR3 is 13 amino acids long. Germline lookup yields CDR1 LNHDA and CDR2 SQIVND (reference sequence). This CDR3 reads CAGSFERSTEAFF. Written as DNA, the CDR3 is TGTGCCGGTAGTTTTGAGCGGAGCACTGAAGCTTTCTTT.

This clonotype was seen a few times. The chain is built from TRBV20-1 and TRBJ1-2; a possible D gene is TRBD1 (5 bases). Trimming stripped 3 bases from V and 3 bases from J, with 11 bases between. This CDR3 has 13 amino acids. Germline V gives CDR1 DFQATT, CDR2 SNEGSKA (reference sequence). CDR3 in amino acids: CSASRGEDYGYTF. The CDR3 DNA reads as TGCAGTGCTAGTCGGGGGGAAGACTATGGCTACACCTTC.

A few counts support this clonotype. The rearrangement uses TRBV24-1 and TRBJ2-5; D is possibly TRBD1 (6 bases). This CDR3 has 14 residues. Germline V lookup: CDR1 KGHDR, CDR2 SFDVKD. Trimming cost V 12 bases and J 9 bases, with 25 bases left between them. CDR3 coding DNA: TGTGCCTCGACTAAGCGGAGCGAAGAGGGGGCCCAGTACTTC. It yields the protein CASTKRSEEGAQYF.

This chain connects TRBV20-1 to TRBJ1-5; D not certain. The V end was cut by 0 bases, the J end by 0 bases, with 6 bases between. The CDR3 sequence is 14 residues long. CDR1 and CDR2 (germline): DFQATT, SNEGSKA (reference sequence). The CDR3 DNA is TGCAGTGCTAGAGACGTCAATAGCAATCAGCCCCAGCATTTT. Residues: CSARDVNSNQPQHF.